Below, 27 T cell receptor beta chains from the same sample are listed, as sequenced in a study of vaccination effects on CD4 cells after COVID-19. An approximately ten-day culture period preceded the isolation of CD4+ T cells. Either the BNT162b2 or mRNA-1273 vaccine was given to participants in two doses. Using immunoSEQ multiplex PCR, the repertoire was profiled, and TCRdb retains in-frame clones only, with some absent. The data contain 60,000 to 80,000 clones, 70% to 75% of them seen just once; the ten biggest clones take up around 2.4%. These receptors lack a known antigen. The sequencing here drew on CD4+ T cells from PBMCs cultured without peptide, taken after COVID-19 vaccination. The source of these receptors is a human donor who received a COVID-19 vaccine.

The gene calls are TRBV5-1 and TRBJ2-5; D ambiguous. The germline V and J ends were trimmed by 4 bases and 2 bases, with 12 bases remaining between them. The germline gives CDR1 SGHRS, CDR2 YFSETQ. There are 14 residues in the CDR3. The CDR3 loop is CASSHGTTQETQYF. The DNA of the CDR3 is TGCGCCAGCAGCCATGGAACTACTCAAGAGACCCAGTACTTC.

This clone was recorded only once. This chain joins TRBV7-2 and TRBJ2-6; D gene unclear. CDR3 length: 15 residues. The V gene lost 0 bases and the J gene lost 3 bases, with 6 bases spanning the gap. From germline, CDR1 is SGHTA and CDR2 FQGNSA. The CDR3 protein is CASSLARFGANVLTF. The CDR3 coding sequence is TGTGCCAGCAGCTTAGCGCGGTTTGGGGCCAACGTCCTGACTTTC.

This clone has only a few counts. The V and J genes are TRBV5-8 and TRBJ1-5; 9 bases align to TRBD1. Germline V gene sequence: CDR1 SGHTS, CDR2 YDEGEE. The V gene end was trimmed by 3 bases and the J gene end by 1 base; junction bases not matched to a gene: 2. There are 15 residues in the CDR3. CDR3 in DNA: TGTGCCAGCAGCTGGACAGGGGCCAGCAATCAGCCCCAGCATTTT. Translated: CASSWTGASNQPQHF.

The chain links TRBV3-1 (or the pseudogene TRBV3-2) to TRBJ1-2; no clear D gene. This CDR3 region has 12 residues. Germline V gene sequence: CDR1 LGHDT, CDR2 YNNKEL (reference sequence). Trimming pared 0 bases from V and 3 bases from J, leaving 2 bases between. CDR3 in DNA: TGTGCCAGCAGCCAAGAGTACTATGGCTACACCTTC. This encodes CASSQEYYGYTF.

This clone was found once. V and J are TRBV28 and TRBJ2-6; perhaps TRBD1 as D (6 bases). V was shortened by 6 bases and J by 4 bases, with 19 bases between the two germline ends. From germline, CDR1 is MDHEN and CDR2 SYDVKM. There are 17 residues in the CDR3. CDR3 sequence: CASRTGQIFGGANVLTF. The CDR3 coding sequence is TGTGCCAGCAGGACCGGACAGATTTTTGGCGGGGCCAACGTCCTGACTTTC. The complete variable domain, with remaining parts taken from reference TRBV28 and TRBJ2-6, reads DVKVTQSSRYLVKRTGEKVFLECVQDMDHENMFWYRQDPGLGLRLIYFSYDVKMKEKGDIPEGYSVSREKKERFSLILESASTNQTSMYLCASRTGQIFGGANVLTFGAGSRLTVL.

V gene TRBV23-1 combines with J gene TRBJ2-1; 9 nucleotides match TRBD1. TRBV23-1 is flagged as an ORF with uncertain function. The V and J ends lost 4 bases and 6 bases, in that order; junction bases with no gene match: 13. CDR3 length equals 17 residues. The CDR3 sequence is CASSPYTGTGRGNEQFF. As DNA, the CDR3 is TGCGCCAGCAGTCCCTACACCGGGACAGGGAGAGGCAATGAGCAGTTCTTC.

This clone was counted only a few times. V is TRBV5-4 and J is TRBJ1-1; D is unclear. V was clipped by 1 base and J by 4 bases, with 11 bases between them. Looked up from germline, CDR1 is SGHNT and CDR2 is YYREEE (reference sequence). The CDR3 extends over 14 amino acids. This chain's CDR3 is CASSLWAAGTEAFF. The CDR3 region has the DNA TGTGCCAGCAGCTTGTGGGCAGCTGGCACTGAAGCTTTCTTT.

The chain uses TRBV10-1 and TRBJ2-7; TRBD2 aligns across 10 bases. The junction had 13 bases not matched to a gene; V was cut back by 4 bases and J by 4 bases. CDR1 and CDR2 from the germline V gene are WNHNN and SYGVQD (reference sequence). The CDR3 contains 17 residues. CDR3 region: CASSGASGGVDAYEQYV. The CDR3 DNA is TGCGCCAGCAGTGGGGCTAGCGGGGGCGTCGATGCATACGAGCAGTACGTC.

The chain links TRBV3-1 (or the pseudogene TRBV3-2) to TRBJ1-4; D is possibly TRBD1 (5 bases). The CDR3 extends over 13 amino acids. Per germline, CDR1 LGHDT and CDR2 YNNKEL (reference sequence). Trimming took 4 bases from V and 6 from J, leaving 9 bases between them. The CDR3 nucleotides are TGTGCCAGCAGCCGACGAGGGGATGAAAAACTGTTTTTT. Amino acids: CASSRRGDEKLFF.

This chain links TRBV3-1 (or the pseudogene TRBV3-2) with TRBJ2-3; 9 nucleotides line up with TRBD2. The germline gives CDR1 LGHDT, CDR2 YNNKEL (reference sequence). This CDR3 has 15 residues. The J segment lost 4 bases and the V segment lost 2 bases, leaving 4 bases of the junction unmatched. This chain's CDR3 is CASSQPSSGADTQYF. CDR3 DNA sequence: TGTGCCAGCAGCCAACCGTCTAGCGGGGCAGATACGCAGTATTTT.

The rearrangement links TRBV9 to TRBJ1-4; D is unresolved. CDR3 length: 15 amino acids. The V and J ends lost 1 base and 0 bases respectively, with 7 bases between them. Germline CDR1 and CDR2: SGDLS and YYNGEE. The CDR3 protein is CASSVSESTNEKLFF. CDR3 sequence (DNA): TGTGCCAGCAGCGTATCGGAGTCAACTAATGAAAAACTGTTTTTT. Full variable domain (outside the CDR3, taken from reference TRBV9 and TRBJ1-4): DSGVTQTPKHLITATGQRVTLRCSPRSGDLSVYWYQQSLDQGLQFLIQYYNGEERAKGNILERFSAQQFPDLHSELNLSSLELGDSALYFCASSVSESTNEKLFFGSGTQLSVL.

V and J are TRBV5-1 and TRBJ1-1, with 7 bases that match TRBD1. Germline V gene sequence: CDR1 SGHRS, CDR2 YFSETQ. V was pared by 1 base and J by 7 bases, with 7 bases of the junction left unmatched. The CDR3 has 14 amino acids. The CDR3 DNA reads TGCGCCAGCAGCTTGAGGGAGGGGGCGAATGAAGCTTTCTTT. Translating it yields CASSLREGANEAFF.

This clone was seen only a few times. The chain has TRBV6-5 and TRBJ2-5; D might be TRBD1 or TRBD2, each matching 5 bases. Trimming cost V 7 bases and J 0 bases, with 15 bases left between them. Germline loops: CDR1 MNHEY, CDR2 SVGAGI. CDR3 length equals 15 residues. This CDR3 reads CASTGTLPDQETQYF. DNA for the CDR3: TGTGCCAGCACCGGGACCCTCCCGGACCAAGAGACCCAGTACTTC.

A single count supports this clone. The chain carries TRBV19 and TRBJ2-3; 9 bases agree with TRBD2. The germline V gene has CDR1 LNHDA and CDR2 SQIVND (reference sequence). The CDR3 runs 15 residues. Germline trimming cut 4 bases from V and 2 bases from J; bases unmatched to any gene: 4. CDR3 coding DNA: TGTGCCAGTAGTAGCGGGGGGGCATCCACAGATACGCAGTATTTT. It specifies CASSSGGASTDTQYF.

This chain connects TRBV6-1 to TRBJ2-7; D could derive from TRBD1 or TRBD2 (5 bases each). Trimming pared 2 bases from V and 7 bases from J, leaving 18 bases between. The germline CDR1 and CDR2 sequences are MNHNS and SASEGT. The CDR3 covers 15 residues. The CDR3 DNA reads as TGTGCCAGCAGTGAAAGTACGCTGGGGGTTCGGGAGCAGTACGTC. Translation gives CASSESTLGVREQYV.

DNA of the CDR3: TGTGCCAGCCCAAGCTGGTTTGTACTTGGGATGGATACGCAGTATTTT. Amino acid sequence: CASPSWFVLGMDTQYF. The chain has TRBV5-8 and TRBJ2-3; D unclear. Germline lookup yields CDR1 SGHTS and CDR2 YDEGEE. This CDR3 has 16 residues. Deletions cut 7 bases from V and 6 bases from J, with 24 bases between. The full variable domain, in which reference TRBV5-8 and TRBJ2-3 provide the parts outside the CDR3, is EAGVTQSPTHLIKTRGQQATLRCSPISGHTSVYWYQQALGLGLQFLLWYDEGEERNRGNFPPRFSGRQFPNYSSELNVNALELEDSALYLCASPSWFVLGMDTQYFGPGTRLTVL.

The CDR3 spells CATPGIGQPQHF. CDR3 DNA: TGCGCCACCCCGGGCATCGGTCAGCCCCAGCATTTT. The V gene is TRBV10-1, the J gene TRBJ1-5; no firm D call. CDR3 length: 12 amino acids. CDR1 and CDR2 from the germline V gene are WNHNN and SYGVQD (reference sequence). The V end lost 10 bases, the J end lost 6 bases, and 13 bases lay between the germline ends.

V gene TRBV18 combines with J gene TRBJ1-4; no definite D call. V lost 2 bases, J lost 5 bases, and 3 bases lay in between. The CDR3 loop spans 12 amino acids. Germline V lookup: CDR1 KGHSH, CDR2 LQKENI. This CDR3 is CASSPNNEKLFF. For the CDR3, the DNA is TGTGCCAGCTCACCAAACAATGAAAAACTGTTTTTT.

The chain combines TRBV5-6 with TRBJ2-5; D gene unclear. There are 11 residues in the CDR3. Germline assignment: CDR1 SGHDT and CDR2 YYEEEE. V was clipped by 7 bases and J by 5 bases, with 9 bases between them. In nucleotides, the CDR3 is TGTGCCAGCCGGGCCGGGGAGACCCAGTACTTC. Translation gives CASRAGETQYF.

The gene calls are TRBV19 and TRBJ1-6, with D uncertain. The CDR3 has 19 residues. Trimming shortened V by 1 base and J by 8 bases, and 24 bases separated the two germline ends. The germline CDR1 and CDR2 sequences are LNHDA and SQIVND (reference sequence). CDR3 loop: CASSIARRRRIPLDSPLHF. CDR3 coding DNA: TGTGCCAGTAGTATAGCGAGGAGACGGAGGATTCCCCTTGATTCACCCCTCCACTTT.

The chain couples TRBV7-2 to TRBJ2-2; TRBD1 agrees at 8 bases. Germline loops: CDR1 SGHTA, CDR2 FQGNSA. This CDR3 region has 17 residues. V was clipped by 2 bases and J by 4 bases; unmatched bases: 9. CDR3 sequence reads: CASSLLGAGGATGELFF. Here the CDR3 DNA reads TGTGCCAGCAGCTTACTCGGAGCAGGGGGCGCCACCGGGGAGCTGTTTTTT.

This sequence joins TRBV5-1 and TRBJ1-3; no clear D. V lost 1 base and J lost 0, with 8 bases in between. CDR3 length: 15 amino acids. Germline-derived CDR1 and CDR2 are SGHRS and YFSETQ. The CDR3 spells CASSLSTNSGNTIYF. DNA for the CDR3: TGCGCCAGCAGCTTGTCGACAAACTCTGGAAACACCATATATTTT.

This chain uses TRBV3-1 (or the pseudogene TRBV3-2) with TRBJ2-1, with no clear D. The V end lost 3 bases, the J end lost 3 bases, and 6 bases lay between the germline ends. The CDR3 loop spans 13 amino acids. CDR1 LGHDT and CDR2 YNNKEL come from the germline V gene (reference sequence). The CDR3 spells CASSHNIYNEQFF. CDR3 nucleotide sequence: TGTGCCAGCAGCCATAATATCTACAATGAGCAGTTCTTC.

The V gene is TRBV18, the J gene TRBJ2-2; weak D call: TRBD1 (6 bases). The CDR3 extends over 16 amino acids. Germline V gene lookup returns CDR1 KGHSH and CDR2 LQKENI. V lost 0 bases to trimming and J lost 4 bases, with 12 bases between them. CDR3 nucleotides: TGTGCCAGCTCACCACCGTCGGTAGGGGGCACCGGGGAGCTGTTTTTT. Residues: CASSPPSVGGTGELFF.

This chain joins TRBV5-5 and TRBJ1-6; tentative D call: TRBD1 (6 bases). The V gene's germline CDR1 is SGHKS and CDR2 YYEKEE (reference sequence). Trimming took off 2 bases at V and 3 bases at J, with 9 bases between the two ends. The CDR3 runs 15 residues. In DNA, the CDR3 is TGTGCCAGCAGCTTTGACAGGCTCTATAATTCACCCCTCCACTTT. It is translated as CASSFDRLYNSPLHF.

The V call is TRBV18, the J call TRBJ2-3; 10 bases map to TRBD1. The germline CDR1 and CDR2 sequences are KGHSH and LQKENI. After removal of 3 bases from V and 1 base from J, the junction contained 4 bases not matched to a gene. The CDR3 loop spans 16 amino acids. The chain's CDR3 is CASSPRQGAGTDTQYF. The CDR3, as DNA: TGTGCCAGCTCACCTCGACAGGGGGCAGGCACAGATACGCAGTATTTT.

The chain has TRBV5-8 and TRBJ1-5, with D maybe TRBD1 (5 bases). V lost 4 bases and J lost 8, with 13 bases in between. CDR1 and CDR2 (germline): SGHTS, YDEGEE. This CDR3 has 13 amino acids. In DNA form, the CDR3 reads TGTGCCAGCAGCCCGAGGGGTAGTGAGCCCCAGCATTTT. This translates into CASSPRGSEPQHF.